This is a list of T cell receptor beta chains from one sample in a study of T-cell reconstitution after alpha-beta-depleted transplantation in children. TCRdb itself ran the PCR reads through MiXCR, one entry per CDR3 protein. The data show approximately 590,000 distinct CDR3 sequences, over 9.5% seen once. This sample comprised PBMCs from the stem cell graft donor, obtained from the stem cell graft. The receptors were gathered from a human donor who donated a stem cell graft to a child with acute myeloid leukemia. Each CDR3 is given without its conserved first and last residue. The size of a clone is reported for some rows only, either as once, few or many, or as a class for expanded clones.

clone size	V gene	CDR3 protein
NA	TRBV7-2	ASSSGGLVSQY
NA	TRBV10-3	AINSGGSNHNEQF
NA	TRBV12-3/TRBV12-4	ASSEGHQVVWNNEQF
few	TRBV12-3/TRBV12-4	ASSFRGKNTGELF
many	TRBV12-3/TRBV12-4	ASRKTGGIEQF
few	TRBV7-2	ASSPPGLASNEQF
NA	TRBV18	ASSPPAGGVGEQF
NA	TRBV7-9	ASSPTRMGTDTQY
NA	TRBV6-5	ASSYGGWGSDTQY
many	TRBV28	ASTNRVLGTQY
NA	TRBV2	AREKMGYGELF
NA	TRBV27	ASSPRPPGGTSYNTQY
NA	TRBV9	ASRGTSGTDTQY
few	TRBV29-1	SVAGQGKDQPQH
few	TRBV27	ASSALPGDGYT
NA	TRBV24-1	ATFHYDEQY
many	TRBV5-6	ASSLWGSTRNQPQH
NA	TRBV20-1	SASDRRISSYEQY
many	TRBV2	ASRHDRGGANVLT
many	TRBV4-2	ASSQERTSGYEQY
NA	TRBV29-1	SVHGDRGHYEQY
NA	TRBV7-2	ASRQAGGANEQF
few	TRBV7-9	ASGTGAPNQPQH
NA	TRBV4-3	ASSQDRRAYEQY
few	TRBV10-2	ASSEMRGETQY
few	TRBV27	ASSSPGLAGGHEQY
NA	TRBV7-2	ASSFSADGSPLH
many	TRBV29-1	SVSRESETQY
few	TRBV10-3	AISDLGVGSSGNTIY
many	TRBV5-1	ASSWGDSRSYEQY
NA	TRBV18	ASSPKLAAYNEQF
few	TRBV20-1	SGSFPNYNEQF
few	TRBV25-1	ASSPPGLGAIQY
NA	TRBV6-5	ASSYGSPKETQY
NA	TRBV30	AWSVKRGLGDTQY
NA	TRBV20-1	SARDADRMNTEAF
NA	TRBV5-1	ASSFRVGIAYEQY
many	TRBV10-3	AISDSGNRGNTEAF
few	TRBV4-3	ASSQDEQGFGTEAF
NA	TRBV7-3	ASSLTGAGDGYT
NA	TRBV10-2	ASSVGNYEQY
many	TRBV12-3/TRBV12-4	ASRLATDTQY
NA	TRBV20-1	SARADLAGVGTGELF
few	TRBV20-1	SARRTGYYEQY
few	TRBV6-6	ASRPGQGQTQY
many	TRBV7-2	ASSPEAGAFGTDTQY
many	TRBV4-3	ASSQTLAGGRVVRADTQY
few	TRBV7-8	ASRLAKGANEKLF